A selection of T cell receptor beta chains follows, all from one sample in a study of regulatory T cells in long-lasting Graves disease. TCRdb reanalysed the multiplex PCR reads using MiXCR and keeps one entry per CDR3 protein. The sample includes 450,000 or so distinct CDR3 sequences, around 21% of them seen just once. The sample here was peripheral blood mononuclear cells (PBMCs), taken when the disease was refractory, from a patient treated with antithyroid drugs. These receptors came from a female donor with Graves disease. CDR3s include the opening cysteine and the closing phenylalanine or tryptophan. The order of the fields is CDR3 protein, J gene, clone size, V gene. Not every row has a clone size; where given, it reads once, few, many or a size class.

CDR3: CASSYSGRVAEAFF; J: TRBJ1-1; size: few; V: TRBV6-5
CDR3: CASTLPGRPSRSQYF; J: TRBJ2-3; size: few; V: TRBV2
CDR3: CASSIASSGANVLTF; J: TRBJ2-6; size: .; V: TRBV19
CDR3: CASSPLGLEETQYF; J: TRBJ2-5; size: many; V: TRBV28
CDR3: CSVLGQGALDEQYF; J: TRBJ2-7; size: .; V: TRBV29-1
CDR3: CASSPQENEKLFF; J: TRBJ1-4; size: many; V: TRBV7-9
CDR3: CATSRSEGTSPLYEQYF; J: TRBJ2-7; size: .; V: TRBV15
CDR3: CSATRTENTEAFF; J: TRBJ1-1; size: few; V: TRBV20-1
CDR3: CASSLASRPMNTEAFF; J: TRBJ1-1; size: few; V: TRBV11-2
CDR3: CASSPSGGGNTEAFF; J: TRBJ1-1; size: many; V: TRBV2
CDR3: CASREDRMYPGEQYF; J: TRBJ2-7; size: many; V: TRBV28
CDR3: CASNNQPQGRDREDGELFF; J: TRBJ2-2; size: few; V: TRBV4-1
CDR3: CSALGSSAGELFF; J: TRBJ2-2; size: few; V: TRBV29-1
CDR3: CSGVLSSGNTIYF; J: TRBJ1-3; size: few; V: TRBV29-1
CDR3: CASSGGWGGNQPQHF; J: TRBJ1-5; size: few; V: TRBV2
CDR3: CASSQNGVYEQYF; J: TRBJ2-7; size: .; V: TRBV3-1
CDR3: CASSEAKRDGELFF; J: TRBJ2-2; size: many; V: TRBV2
CDR3: CASTRGTLNTEAFF; J: TRBJ1-1; size: .; V: TRBV5-1
CDR3: CASSPGLAGEPRELFF; J: TRBJ2-2; size: many; V: TRBV12-3/TRBV12-4
CDR3: CSVEDMASGGETQYF; J: TRBJ2-5; size: few; V: TRBV29-1
CDR3: CAWSVKAGKGTQYF; J: TRBJ2-5; size: once; V: TRBV30
CDR3: CASSHNSGTANSPLHF; J: TRBJ1-6; size: many; V: TRBV6-1
CDR3: CASNPQVYDEKLFF; J: TRBJ1-4; size: .; V: TRBV19
CDR3: CASRQRAAYGYTF; J: TRBJ1-2; size: many; V: TRBV28
CDR3: CASRRTFVFGYTF; J: TRBJ1-2; size: .; V: TRBV6-1
CDR3: CASSYDKGIGYTF; J: TRBJ1-2; size: .; V: TRBV6-5
CDR3: CASSFLVSDYGYTF; J: TRBJ1-2; size: .; V: TRBV12-3/TRBV12-4
CDR3: CASSRRETGELFF; J: TRBJ2-2; size: .; V: TRBV7-3
CDR3: CASSIYRGIGELFF; J: TRBJ2-2; size: few; V: TRBV27
CDR3: CASSSEWKTEAFF; J: TRBJ1-1; size: few; V: TRBV5-1
CDR3: CSARGLVSSEQYF; J: TRBJ2-7; size: few; V: TRBV20-1
CDR3: CASSRLSRQRTDTQYF; J: TRBJ2-3; size: .; V: TRBV6-1
CDR3: CSARDSLWETQYF; J: TRBJ2-5; size: many; V: TRBV20-1
CDR3: CASSPGTGGPQPQHF; J: TRBJ1-5; size: .; V: TRBV27
CDR3: CASSSTSGVNEKLFF; J: TRBJ1-4; size: few; V: TRBV18
CDR3: CATSDPSGYRGYTF; J: TRBJ1-2; size: .; V: TRBV24-1
CDR3: CASSQNDFSGANVLTF; J: TRBJ2-6; size: many; V: TRBV2
CDR3: CASSLDFHEQYF; J: TRBJ2-7; size: .; V: TRBV12-3/TRBV12-4
CDR3: CASSQRNAEAFF; J: TRBJ1-1; size: .; V: TRBV12-3/TRBV12-4
CDR3: CASRPTSRSSYEQYF; J: TRBJ2-7; size: many; V: TRBV28
CDR3: CASSSGRRSYNEQFF; J: TRBJ2-1; size: few; V: TRBV12-3/TRBV12-4
CDR3: CSVPRTAYNEQFF; J: TRBJ2-1; size: few; V: TRBV29-1
CDR3: CASSSTEYYTYEQYF; J: TRBJ2-7; size: many; V: TRBV7-9
CDR3: CASSYGGGGSGNTIYF; J: TRBJ1-3; size: few; V: TRBV6-5